The source of this T cell receptor beta chain is a study of T cell repertoires in cytomegalovirus infection (dated 2019 in TCRdb). Concerning the study at large: Donor HLA type was relevant to the analysis, because carriage of CMV infection together with the matching HLA type was indicated by public TCR beta signatures. Here is what the overall study found, with its caveats: Cumulative frequency of public TCR beta family members discriminated carriers of CMV infection plus the relevant HLA type in this cohort and an independent 352-donor cohort. The ex vivo response was dominated by HLA-C-restricted CMV-specific TCR beta clonotypes, which also provided the single most frequent clonotype in two of eight donors.

V is pruned by 5 bases and J by 0 bases, leaving 13 bases of the junction without a gene match. The CDR3 sequence holds 17 residues, the cysteine and phenylalanine included. The kept DNA is CDR3 alone, 51 bases in frame from the first base. The germline V gene encodes CDR1 SGHRS and CDR2 YFSETQ. There are many counts of this clonotype. Its specific antigen is unknown. The record has no base qualities; no much larger clone is one base away. The sample was run on an Illumina HiSeq 1500. In-frame beta chains were kept once TCRdb had trimmed the public reads at Q25 with fastp and called clones with MiXCR. CDR3 protein duplicates are merged, each entry listing the most common genes and DNA. A total of 150,000 to 200,000 distinct CDR3 sequences appear in this sample, 13% to 15% of them only once. Approximately 30% of the sample is taken by the ten largest.

Sequenced material: PBMCs. This chain joins TRBV5-1 to TRBJ2-7; 8 bases in between match TRBD1. This TCR came from a human donor in good health (CMV status not recorded). Some clones in this sample may be carry-over from other donors' samples. The CDR3 is CASRLTGDGPRSYEQYF. DNA sequence: TGCGCCAGCAGATTGACAGGGGACGGACCCCGCTCCTACGAGCAGTACTTC.